This is a list of T cell receptor beta chains from one sample in a study of molecular identifiers for immune sequencing clone quantification. TCRdb re-called the PCR reads with MiXCR, one entry per CDR3 protein. The sample has roughly 93,000 distinct CDR3 sequences; over 15% are singletons. The sample comprised naive CD8+ T cells from blood, with Jurkat cell RNA spiked in. All receptors derive from a human donor in good health. Some libraries in this study had Jurkat cell RNA spiked in. CDR3s include the opening cysteine and the closing phenylalanine or tryptophan. D genes are given only for firm matches. The size of a clone is reported for some rows only, either as once, few or many, or as a class for expanded clones.

V: TRBV7-2
size: NA
J: TRBJ1-1
D: NA
DNA: TGTGCCAGCAGCACCGGTGTATCCACTGAAGCTTTCTTT
CDR3: CASSTGVSTEAFF

V: TRBV12-3/TRBV12-4
size: many
J: TRBJ2-2
D: NA
DNA: TGTGCCAGCAGCCCTTTAGGACCGGACACCGGGGAGCTGTTTTTT
CDR3: CASSPLGPDTGELFF

V: TRBV4-3
size: NA
J: TRBJ1-2
D: NA
DNA: TGCGCCAGCAGCCAAGAGAAAGAATACTATGGCTACACCTTC
CDR3: CASSQEKEYYGYTF

V: TRBV7-9
size: many
J: TRBJ2-3
D: TRBD2
DNA: TGTGCCAGCAGCCATACTAGCGGGAGCACAGATACGCAGTATTTT
CDR3: CASSHTSGSTDTQYF

V: TRBV14
size: many
J: TRBJ2-3
D: NA
DNA: TGTGCCAGCAGCCACACCCAGGGGTCATATACGCAGTATTTT
CDR3: CASSHTQGSYTQYF

V: TRBV19
size: many
J: TRBJ2-7
D: NA
DNA: TGTGCCAGTAAGGGGGTTTTTGGAAACGAGCAGTACTTC
CDR3: CASKGVFGNEQYF

V: TRBV19
size: many
J: TRBJ1-1
D: NA
DNA: TGTGCCAGTAGTAAAGGGACCGGGAACACTGAAGCTTTCTTT
CDR3: CASSKGTGNTEAFF

V: TRBV7-9
size: many
J: TRBJ2-7
D: TRBD1
DNA: TGTGCCAGCAGCGGACGGGACAGACCCTCCTACGAGCAGTACTTC
CDR3: CASSGRDRPSYEQYF

V: TRBV6-2/TRBV6-3
size: NA
J: TRBJ2-7
D: NA
DNA: TGTGCCATCCTGCAGGGAGCGATAATGGAGCAGTACTTC
CDR3: CAILQGAIMEQYF

V: TRBV12-3/TRBV12-4
size: many
J: TRBJ2-1
D: TRBD2
DNA: TGTGCCAGCAGCACGACTAGCGGGGTATACAATGAGCAGTTCTTC
CDR3: CASSTTSGVYNEQFF

V: TRBV5-1
size: many
J: TRBJ2-2
D: NA
DNA: TGCGCCAGCAGCTTGTATTCTGAGAACACCGGGGAGCTGTTTTTT
CDR3: CASSLYSENTGELFF

V: TRBV27
size: many
J: TRBJ2-7
D: NA
DNA: TGTGCCAGCAGTGTCTCAGGGGACTACGAGCAGTACTTC
CDR3: CASSVSGDYEQYF

V: TRBV24-1
size: NA
J: TRBJ2-1
D: TRBD1
DNA: TGTGCCACCTCCGGACAGGGTAAGAATGAGCAGTTCTTC
CDR3: CATSGQGKNEQFF

V: TRBV12-3/TRBV12-4
size: many
J: TRBJ1-4
D: NA
DNA: TGTGCCAGCAGTTTCTGGGGGACTAATGAAAAACTGTTTTTT
CDR3: CASSFWGTNEKLFF

V: TRBV30
size: many
J: TRBJ2-3
D: TRBD1
DNA: TGTGCCTGGACGACAGGGGTTGGGACAGATACGCAGTATTTT
CDR3: CAWTTGVGTDTQYF

V: TRBV15
size: few
J: TRBJ2-3
D: TRBD1
DNA: TGTGCCACCAGCAGAGATTATTCAGGGGGCATTACACAAACAGATACGCAGTATTTT
CDR3: CATSRDYSGGITQTDTQYF

V: TRBV7-9
size: NA
J: TRBJ2-7
D: NA
DNA: TGTGCCAGCAGCGCAGGGACCTACGAGCAGTACTTC
CDR3: CASSAGTYEQYF

V: TRBV7-2
size: NA
J: TRBJ1-2
D: NA
DNA: TGTGCCAGCAGCCCTTACAGATACTATGGCTACACCTTC
CDR3: CASSPYRYYGYTF

V: TRBV7-8
size: many
J: TRBJ1-4
D: NA
DNA: TGTGCCAGCAGCTTACGGTCGGGGGGGAGGACTAATGAAAAACTGTTTTTT
CDR3: CASSLRSGGRTNEKLFF

V: TRBV27
size: many
J: TRBJ2-7
D: TRBD1
DNA: TGTGCCAGCAGTTTGACAGGGGTGGGGTCCTACGAGCAGTACTTC
CDR3: CASSLTGVGSYEQYF

V: TRBV6-6
size: many
J: TRBJ2-2
D: TRBD2
DNA: TGTGCCAGCAGCAATCTAGCGGACGGGGAGCTGTTTTTT
CDR3: CASSNLADGELFF

V: TRBV20-1
size: many
J: TRBJ2-7
D: NA
DNA: TGCAGTGCTAGAACGGGGGAGTCCTACGAGCAGTACTTC
CDR3: CSARTGESYEQYF

V: TRBV20-1
size: many
J: TRBJ1-3
D: NA
DNA: TGCAGTGCTAGGTTTGCGGGGGCGCGGGGAAACACCATATATTTT
CDR3: CSARFAGARGNTIYF

V: TRBV7-9
size: many
J: TRBJ2-5
D: NA
DNA: TGTGCCAGCAGCCCCCCGACCAATAATCCCGAAGAGACCCAGTACTTC
CDR3: CASSPPTNNPEETQYF

V: TRBV7-9
size: NA
J: TRBJ2-3
D: NA
DNA: TGTGCCAGCAGCCACGTACCTTCGGCTGCAGATACGCAGTATTTT
CDR3: CASSHVPSAADTQYF

V: TRBV5-6
size: many
J: TRBJ2-3
D: NA
DNA: TGTGCCAGCAGCTTAGGTTCGAGGGCGGGAGATACGCAGTATTTT
CDR3: CASSLGSRAGDTQYF

V: TRBV13
size: NA
J: TRBJ2-6
D: NA
DNA: TGTGCCAGCAGCTCCCCACAGGACCCCAACTCTGGGGCCAACGTCCTGACTTTC
CDR3: CASSSPQDPNSGANVLTF

V: TRBV29-1
size: many
J: TRBJ2-3
D: TRBD1
DNA: TGCAGCGTTGAGTTTGGGACAGGGTCTGTGAGCACAGATACGCAGTATTTT
CDR3: CSVEFGTGSVSTDTQYF

V: TRBV3-1
size: many
J: TRBJ2-2
D: TRBD2
DNA: TGTGCCAGCGGGAGACTAGCGGGAGACACCGGGGAGCTGTTTTTT
CDR3: CASGRLAGDTGELFF

V: TRBV20-1
size: many
J: TRBJ1-2
D: NA
DNA: TGCAGTGCCACCAGCGGCGAACAGGATAAAAACTATGGCTACACCTTC
CDR3: CSATSGEQDKNYGYTF

V: TRBV6-1
size: many
J: TRBJ1-1
D: TRBD1
DNA: TGTGCCAGCAGTGAAAGAGGGCAGGGGGCCTTAAACACTGAAGCTTTCTTT
CDR3: CASSERGQGALNTEAFF

V: TRBV12-5
size: many
J: TRBJ2-5
D: NA
DNA: TGTGCTAGTGGTTTGGTACCCGACCGGGACCAAGAGACCCAGTACTTC
CDR3: CASGLVPDRDQETQYF

V: TRBV7-3
size: many
J: TRBJ2-3
D: TRBD2
DNA: TGTGCCAGCAGCCCGGGACTAGCGGGGACTTCCTCTAGCACAGATACGCAGTATTTT
CDR3: CASSPGLAGTSSSTDTQYF

V: TRBV3-1
size: many
J: TRBJ1-2
D: NA
DNA: TGTGCCAGCAGCCAAGACCCAGGAAGAAATGGCTACACCTTC
CDR3: CASSQDPGRNGYTF

V: TRBV19
size: many
J: TRBJ2-3
D: NA
DNA: TGTGCCAGTAGTATAATACAATCGACGCAGTATTTT
CDR3: CASSIIQSTQYF

V: TRBV5-6
size: many
J: TRBJ1-1
D: NA
DNA: TGTGCCAGCAGCTTGCAGTGGGCCACTGAAGCTTTCTTT
CDR3: CASSLQWATEAFF

V: TRBV12-3/TRBV12-4
size: many
J: TRBJ2-6
D: NA
DNA: TGTGCCAGCAGGACAGGCTCTGGGGCCAACGTCCTGACTTTC
CDR3: CASRTGSGANVLTF

V: TRBV5-1
size: many
J: TRBJ2-1
D: NA
DNA: TGCGCCAGCAGCTTGGTCGACCCAGCTTCCTACAATGAGCAGTTCTTC
CDR3: CASSLVDPASYNEQFF

V: TRBV11-2
size: many
J: TRBJ1-4
D: TRBD1
DNA: TGTGCCAGCAGCCCCGCTGGGACAGGGGGCGAAAAACTGTTTTTT
CDR3: CASSPAGTGGEKLFF

V: TRBV24-1
size: many
J: TRBJ2-2
D: NA
DNA: TGTGCCACCAAAGGGAGCACCGGGGAGCTGTTTTTT
CDR3: CATKGSTGELFF

V: TRBV20-1
size: many
J: TRBJ2-7
D: NA
DNA: TGCAGTGCTAGAGCCCCGGCAGGGTCCTACGAGCAGTACTTC
CDR3: CSARAPAGSYEQYF

V: TRBV20-1
size: many
J: TRBJ2-7
D: NA
DNA: TGCAGTGCTAGGAAAAAACAGGGGAGGTTTTCCGAGCAGTACTTC
CDR3: CSARKKQGRFSEQYF

V: TRBV29-1
size: many
J: TRBJ1-2
D: NA
DNA: TGCAGCGTTGATAGCGTGGACAGCTCTAGTTATGGCTACACCTTC
CDR3: CSVDSVDSSSYGYTF

V: TRBV29-1
size: many
J: TRBJ1-2
D: NA
DNA: TGCAGCGTTGAAGAAGGGCCCACTTCACTTAACTATGGCTACACCTTC
CDR3: CSVEEGPTSLNYGYTF

V: TRBV2
size: many
J: TRBJ2-1
D: TRBD2
DNA: TGTGCCAGCAGTGAAGGCTTTAGCGGGATCCTAGGTGAGCAGTTCTTC
CDR3: CASSEGFSGILGEQFF

V: TRBV9
size: once
J: TRBJ2-5
D: TRBD2
DNA: TGTGCCAGCAGCCCGGGGGGTATGGAGACCCAGTACTTC
CDR3: CASSPGGMETQYF

V: TRBV28
size: many
J: TRBJ2-7
D: TRBD2
DNA: TGTGCCAGCAGTCTGACTAGCGGGAGCGACGAGCAGTACTTC
CDR3: CASSLTSGSDEQYF

V: TRBV20-1
size: many
J: TRBJ1-3
D: TRBD1
DNA: TGCAGTGCTCGACGACAGGGGGATAGTGGAAACACCATATATTTT
CDR3: CSARRQGDSGNTIYF

V: TRBV19
size: many
J: TRBJ2-4
D: TRBD2
DNA: TGTGCCAGTAGGCCCGGACTAGAGCCCATTCAGTACTTC
CDR3: CASRPGLEPIQYF

V: TRBV4-1
size: many
J: TRBJ2-7
D: NA
DNA: TGCGCCAGCAGCCCTGGACAGCAATACGAGCAGTACTTC
CDR3: CASSPGQQYEQYF

V: TRBV27
size: many
J: TRBJ1-1
D: NA
DNA: TGTGCCAGCAGTTTCGGGGGCGCAGCTGAAGCTTTCTTT
CDR3: CASSFGGAAEAFF

V: TRBV7-9
size: many
J: TRBJ2-5
D: NA
DNA: TGTGCCAGCAGCTTAGGTAGCAAAGAGACCCAGTACTTC
CDR3: CASSLGSKETQYF

V: TRBV19
size: many
J: TRBJ2-1
D: TRBD1
DNA: TGTGCCAGTAGCAGATCAGGGGGCCCCTACAATGAGCAGTTCTTC
CDR3: CASSRSGGPYNEQFF

V: TRBV27
size: NA
J: TRBJ2-7
D: NA
DNA: TGTGCCAGCAGTAGATTGGACAGCATCTACGAGCAGTACTTC
CDR3: CASSRLDSIYEQYF

V: TRBV11-2
size: many
J: TRBJ1-1
D: NA
DNA: TGTGCCAGCAGCTTAGATTTAAAGGGGGGCACTGAAGCTTTCTTT
CDR3: CASSLDLKGGTEAFF